Presented here are 18 T cell receptor beta chains from one specimen sequenced in a study of T cells after yellow fever vaccination. TCRdb re-called the 5' RACE reads with MiXCR, one entry per CDR3 protein. The sample yields 45,000 to 65,000 distinct CDR3 sequences, 6.5% to 8.5% seen once. The sequencing used CD8+ T cells not binding an NS4B(214-222) dextramer, sorted from PBMCs, collected roughly 45 days after the first yellow fever vaccination. These receptor sequences come from a young man who received the YFV17D yellow fever vaccine.

This clonotype was seen ten or more times. This chain connects TRBV10-3 to TRBJ1-4; 7 bases are shared with TRBD1. Trimming at V came to 8 bases and at J to 7 bases, leaving 13 bases not matched to a gene. Germline values: CDR1 ENHRY, CDR2 SYGVKD. The CDR3 spans 15 residues. The CDR3 here is CAIRETGAGGEKLFF. CDR3 DNA: TGTGCCATCCGAGAAACAGGGGCGGGCGGTGAAAAACTGTTTTTT.

This clonotype appeared a single time. A much larger clone differs from this one at a single base, so this may be a read error. The CDR3 reads CASSFRGTRSEQYF. The CDR3, as DNA: TGTGCCAGCAGTTTCCGGGGGACACGGAGCGAGCAGTACTTC. The V call is TRBV12-3 or TRBV12-4, the J call TRBJ2-7; possibly TRBD1 or TRBD2 for D (6 bases each). Between the trimmed V and J ends, which lost 3 bases and 6 bases, there was a span of 15 bases. The CDR3 length is 14 residues.

There are a few counts of this clonotype. This sequence joins TRBV5-4 and TRBJ1-1; D uncertain. The V end was cut by 2 bases, the J end by 2 bases, with 7 bases between. This CDR3 has 13 amino acids. From germline, CDR1 is SGHNT and CDR2 YYREEE (reference sequence). The CDR3 here is CASSFYSNTEAFF. The CDR3 bases are TGTGCCAGCAGCTTCTACAGCAACACTGAAGCTTTCTTT.

The table lists this clonotype with many counts. The J gene is TRBJ2-7, the V gene TRBV7-6; D is uncertain. The V end lost 6 bases, the J end lost 3 bases, and 9 bases lay between the germline ends. There are 12 residues in the CDR3. CDR1 is SGHVS and CDR2 is FNYEAQ in the germline V gene. CDR3 in amino acids: CASSQASYEQYV. CDR3 DNA: TGTGCCAGCAGTCAGGCCAGCTACGAGCAGTACGTC.

The sample holds a few counts of this clonotype. The CDR3 loop is CASSHTPGRPAEQYF. The CDR3 nucleotides read TGTGCCAGCAGCCACACCCCGGGACGGCCTGCGGAGCAGTACTTC. V gene TRBV4-2 combines with J gene TRBJ2-7, with D perhaps assigned TRBD1 or TRBD2 (5 bases each). The length of the CDR3 is 15 residues. Germline CDR1 is LGHNA and CDR2 is YNFKEQ. Between the trimmed V and J ends, which lost 3 bases and 7 bases, there was a span of 19 bases.

This clonotype was seen at least ten times. Here the CDR3 reads CASSLGQGPGNTIYF. CDR3 sequence (DNA): TGTGCCAGCAGCTTAGGACAGGGCCCCGGAAACACCATATATTTT. The rearrangement links TRBV7-6 to TRBJ1-3; TRBD1 agrees at 7 bases. Germline values: CDR1 SGHVS, CDR2 FNYEAQ. CDR3 length equals 15 residues. With 1 base clipped from V and 4 bases from J, the junction kept 4 bases outside the gene matches.

In this sample, this clonotype turned up many times. The chain joins TRBV6-2 or TRBV6-3 to TRBJ2-5, with 9 positions matching TRBD2. This CDR3 region has 17 residues. With V trimmed by 5 bases and J by 1 base, 11 bases remained unmatched. Per the germline V gene, CDR1 is MNHEY and CDR2 is SVGEGT. CDR3 sequence: CASSNHRRGGLQETQYF. CDR3 DNA: TGTGCCAGCAGTAACCATCGGCGGGGGGGCCTCCAAGAGACCCAGTACTTC.

This clonotype has at least ten counts. This rearrangement joins TRBV6-5 to TRBJ2-5, with 8 bases fitting TRBD1. CDR1 MNHEY and CDR2 SVGAGI come from the germline V gene. The J segment lost 3 bases and the V segment lost 2 bases, leaving 5 bases of the junction unmatched. The CDR3 totals 15 residues. CDR3 sequence reads: CASSYLQGAEETQYF. CDR3 in DNA: TGTGCCAGCAGTTACCTCCAGGGGGCCGAAGAGACCCAGTACTTC.

This clonotype occurred a few times. The rearrangement links TRBV4-2 to TRBJ2-6, with a tentative D call TRBD2 (5 bases). CDR1 LGHNA and CDR2 YNFKEQ come from the germline V gene. The ends were cut back, 0 bases at V and 2 bases at J, with 11 bases in the middle. This CDR3 has 17 residues. The CDR3 nucleotides read TGTGCCAGCAGCCAAGATCGATTCGGGGCTGGGGCCAACGTCCTGACTTTC. It codes for CASSQDRFGAGANVLTF.

In its sample, this clonotype was seen many times. V is TRBV14 and J is TRBJ2-7, with 8 bases fitting TRBD1. The CDR3 is 14 amino acids. Germline V gene lookup returns CDR1 SGHDN and CDR2 FVKESK. The trim removed 0 bases at V and 5 bases at J, leaving 3 bases unmatched. The CDR3 spells CASSQDEDRDEQYF. DNA for the CDR3: TGTGCCAGCAGCCAAGATGAGGACAGGGACGAGCAGTACTTC.

The sample holds many counts of this clonotype. This chain joins TRBV20-1 and TRBJ2-7; 8 positions match TRBD2. V shed 3 bases, J shed 4 bases, and the junction held 5 bases outside the gene matches. Germline V CDR1 and CDR2: DFQATT, SNEGSKA (reference sequence). This CDR3 has 13 amino acids. The CDR3 sequence is CSARPRGGYEQYF. The DNA for the CDR3 is TGCAGTGCTAGGCCCCGGGGGGGTTACGAGCAGTACTTC.

This clonotype came up many times. DNA for the CDR3: TGTGCCAGCATTCGCTACGGATTACCCTTCTACGAGCAGTACTTC. Encoded protein: CASIRYGLPFYEQYF. The chain recombines TRBV12-3 or TRBV12-4 with TRBJ2-7; D gene unclear. Trimming cost V 7 bases and J 3 bases, with 19 bases left between them. The CDR3 has 15 residues.

This clonotype was seen many times. The chain is built from TRBV6-1 and TRBJ2-7; maybe TRBD1 (6 bases). The germline CDR1 and CDR2 sequences are MNHNS and SASEGT. Trimming stripped 4 bases from V and 3 bases from J, with 16 bases between. This CDR3 is 15 amino acids long. The CDR3 here is CASSVDWGQVYEQYF. CDR3 DNA: TGTGCCAGCAGTGTCGATTGGGGACAAGTCTACGAGCAGTACTTC.

The genes are TRBV11-2 and TRBJ2-7; TRBD1 aligns across 9 bases. The CDR3 spans 14 residues. Germline V lookup: CDR1 SGHAT, CDR2 FQNNGV. With V trimmed by 5 bases and J by 3 bases, 5 bases remained unmatched. The CDR3 DNA reads as TGTGCCAGCAGCCTGACAGGGGGTGGCTACGAGCAGTACTTC. It codes for CASSLTGGGYEQYF.

V gene TRBV4-1 combines with J gene TRBJ2-1, with TRBD2 matching over 9 bases. The CDR3 extends over 18 amino acids. The V segment lost 3 bases and the J segment 8 bases; nucleotides outside the gene matches: 17. Germline V gene sequence: CDR1 MGHRA, CDR2 YSYEKL. The CDR3 loop reads CASSQERQTMRGGHEQFF. The CDR3 bases are TGCGCCAGCAGCCAGGAGCGGCAGACTATGCGGGGGGGCCATGAGCAGTTCTTC.

This clonotype was detected only a few times. The J gene is TRBJ1-2, the V gene TRBV29-1; a possible D gene is TRBD1 (5 bases). Germline V gene lookup returns CDR1 SQVTM and CDR2 ANQGSEA. This CDR3 spans 12 amino acids. The V gene lost 2 bases and the J gene lost 8 bases, with 12 bases spanning the gap. The CDR3 spells CSVEIWGRGYTF. The DNA of the CDR3 is TGCAGCGTTGAAATATGGGGCAGGGGCTACACCTTC.

The sample holds many counts of this clonotype. V gene TRBV7-9 combines with J gene TRBJ2-1; maybe TRBD1 (5 bases). The CDR3 sequence is 13 residues long. Germline CDR1 and CDR2: SEHNR and FQNEAQ (reference sequence). V was shortened by 5 bases and J by 6 bases, with 11 bases between the two germline ends. DNA for the CDR3: TGTGCCAGCAGCGGGCCAGGGTCCAATGAGCAGTTCTTC. Protein sequence: CASSGPGSNEQFF. Based on the CDR3 plus reference TRBV7-9 and TRBJ2-1, the full variable domain is DTGVSQNPRHKITKRGQNVTFRCDPISEHNRLYWYRQTLGQGPEFLTYFQNEAQLEKSRLLSDRFSAERPKGSFSTLEIQRTEQGDSAMYLCASSGPGSNEQFFGPGTRLTVL.

There are a few counts of this clonotype. This sequence joins TRBV4-1 and TRBJ2-3, with 12 bases fitting TRBD2. Unmatched junction bases numbered 4, after V lost 4 bases and J lost 2 bases. Germline V gene data show CDR1 as MGHRA and CDR2 as YSYEKL. This CDR3 is 16 amino acids long. CDR3 amino acids: CASSRTSGGFTDTQYF. Written as DNA, the CDR3 is TGCGCCAGCAGCCGAACTAGCGGGGGGTTCACAGATACGCAGTATTTT.